Following are 9 T cell receptor beta chains from one sample sequenced in a study of cytomegalovirus exposure and HLA in healthy donors. Generated by immunoSEQ multiplex PCR, the TCRdb table keeps only in-frame clones and is missing some. The sample contains some 170,000 clones, around nine tenths of which appear only once. Sample: PBMCs. The receptors come from a young man in good health and CMV-seropositive.

The rearrangement joins TRBV10-3 to TRBJ2-1, with D perhaps TRBD1 (7 bases). The ends were cut back, 2 bases at V and 1 base at J, with 12 bases in the middle. This CDR3 comprises 16 residues. Germline CDR1 reads ENHRY; CDR2 reads SYGVKD. DNA for the CDR3: TGTGCCATCAGTGAGCGGAGGGGGCGGTCCTACAATGAGCAGTTCTTC. Encoded protein: CAISERRGRSYNEQFF.

The V gene is TRBV11-2, the J gene TRBJ2-7, with 8 bases identical to TRBD2. This CDR3 contains 15 residues. V shed 4 bases and J 2 bases; nucleotides not matched to a gene: 7. The V gene's germline CDR1 is SGHAT and CDR2 FQNNGV. This CDR3 reads CASSSRTSTPYEQYF. The CDR3 coding sequence is TGTGCCAGCAGCTCCAGGACTAGCACCCCCTACGAGCAGTACTTC.

The CDR3 protein is CASSWDAGYNEQFF. CDR3 bases: TGTGCCAGCAGCTGGGACGCGGGGTACAATGAGCAGTTCTTC. This chain connects TRBV6-5 to TRBJ2-1, with D tentatively TRBD2 (6 bases). The V end lost 6 bases, the J end lost 4 bases, and 13 bases lay between the germline ends. Germline CDR1 and CDR2: MNHEY and SVGAGI. This CDR3 has 14 residues.

The rearrangement uses TRBV27 and TRBJ1-3; D is unresolved. The CDR3 is 17 residues long. Looked up from germline, CDR1 is MNHEY and CDR2 is SMNVEV (reference sequence). Trimming removed 0 bases at V and 0 bases at J, with 12 bases between. For the CDR3, the DNA is TGTGCCAGCAGTTTATCCCTCCCGGAGGGCTCTGGAAACACCATATATTTT. This translates into CASSLSLPEGSGNTIYF.

The CDR3 nucleotides read TGCGCCAGCAGCTTGGGACCGGGGGGGGGTAATGAAAAACTGTTTTTT. Its translation: CASSLGPGGGNEKLFF. The chain joins TRBV5-1 to TRBJ1-4; a weak D match, TRBD1 (5 bases). Trimming left V 0 bases short and J 4 bases short, with 13 bases between. Germline CDR1 SGHRS, CDR2 YFSETQ. The CDR3 has 16 amino acids.

This clone showed up just a few times. The chain employs TRBV4-2 and TRBJ1-2, with 9 positions matching TRBD1. The germline gives CDR1 LGHNA, CDR2 YNFKEQ. The CDR3 is 15 amino acids. Trimming removed 3 bases from V and 2 bases from J; junction bases left unmatched: 4. This CDR3 reads CASSHRTGENYGYTF. The CDR3 DNA reads as TGTGCCAGCAGCCACAGGACAGGGGAAAACTATGGCTACACCTTC.

V and J are TRBV9 and TRBJ1-4, with D tentatively TRBD1 (6 bases). Per germline, CDR1 SGDLS and CDR2 YYNGEE. V lost 3 bases and J 3 bases, leaving 12 bases between the germline ends. This CDR3 region has 15 residues. The CDR3 nucleotides are TGTGCCAGCAGCGCTGGGGGGGCGGCTAATGAAAAACTGTTTTTT. It is translated as CASSAGGAANEKLFF.

This chain links TRBV6-5 with TRBJ2-3, with 11 nucleotides matching TRBD2. The CDR3 contains 15 residues. The trim removed 6 bases at V and 4 bases at J, leaving 6 bases unmatched. The germline V gene has CDR1 MNHEY and CDR2 SVGAGI. Here the CDR3 reads CASRLLAGVSDTQYF. The CDR3 DNA follows: TGTGCCAGCAGGCTACTAGCGGGAGTCTCAGATACGCAGTATTTT.

The chain is built from TRBV18 and TRBJ1-2, with 7 nucleotides matching TRBD1. CDR1 and CDR2 from the germline V gene are KGHSH and LQKENI. V shed 1 base, J shed 5 bases, and the junction held 4 bases outside the gene matches. The CDR3 spans 14 residues. DNA for the CDR3: TGTGCCAGCTCACCACTGGGACAGTTTTATGGCTACACCTTC. Amino acids: CASSPLGQFYGYTF.